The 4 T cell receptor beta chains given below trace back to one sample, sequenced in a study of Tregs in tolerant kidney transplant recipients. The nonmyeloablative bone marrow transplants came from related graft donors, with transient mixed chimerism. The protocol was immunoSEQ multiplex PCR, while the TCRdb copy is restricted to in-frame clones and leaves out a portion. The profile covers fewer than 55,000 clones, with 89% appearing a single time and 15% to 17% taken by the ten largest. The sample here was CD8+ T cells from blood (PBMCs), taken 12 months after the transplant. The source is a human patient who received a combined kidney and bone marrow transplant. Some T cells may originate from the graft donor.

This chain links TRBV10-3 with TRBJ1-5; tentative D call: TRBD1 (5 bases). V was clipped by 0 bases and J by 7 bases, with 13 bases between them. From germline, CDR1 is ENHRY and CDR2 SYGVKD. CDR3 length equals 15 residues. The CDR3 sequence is CAISESRAEEQPQHF. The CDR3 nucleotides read TGTGCCATCAGTGAGTCCAGGGCAGAGGAACAGCCCCAGCATTTT.

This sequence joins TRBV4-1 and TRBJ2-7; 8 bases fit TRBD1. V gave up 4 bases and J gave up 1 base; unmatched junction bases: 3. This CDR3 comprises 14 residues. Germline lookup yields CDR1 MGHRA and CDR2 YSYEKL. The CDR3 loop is CASSPGQGSYEQYF. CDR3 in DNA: TGCGCCAGCAGCCCAGGACAGGGTTCCTACGAGCAGTACTTC.

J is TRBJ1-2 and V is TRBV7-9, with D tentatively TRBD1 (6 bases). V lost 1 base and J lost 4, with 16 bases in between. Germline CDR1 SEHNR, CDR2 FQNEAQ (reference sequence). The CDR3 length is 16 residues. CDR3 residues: CASSLGTDSASYGYTF. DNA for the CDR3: TGTGCCAGCAGCTTAGGAACGGACAGCGCATCCTATGGCTACACCTTC.

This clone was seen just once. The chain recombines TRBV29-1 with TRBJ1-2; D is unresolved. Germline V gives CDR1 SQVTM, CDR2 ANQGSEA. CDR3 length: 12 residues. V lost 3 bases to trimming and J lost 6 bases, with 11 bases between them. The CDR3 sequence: CSVDPGYNGYTF. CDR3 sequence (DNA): TGCAGCGTTGATCCAGGTTACAATGGCTACACCTTC.